Listed below are T cell receptor beta chains from one sample, sequenced in a study of spatial heterogeneity in lung cancer. TCRdb re-called the 5' RACE reads with MiXCR, one entry per CDR3 protein. The profile shows 5,800 or so distinct CDR3 sequences, under 20% of them singletons. The sample in question was normal lung tissue next to the tumor, obtained at surgery. The origin of the receptors is a male donor with early-stage non-small cell lung cancer. Both conserved end residues are part of each CDR3. The order of the fields is CDR3 DNA, CDR3 protein, J gene, D gene, CDR3 length, clone size, V gene. D genes are given only for firm matches. Some rows have no size entry. The others give once, few or many, or a class for an expanded clone.

TGTGCCAGCAGTCCCGGTAGCGGGGTCTCCTACAATGAGCAGTTCTTC	CASSPGSGVSYNEQFF	TRBJ2-1	TRBD2	16	medium-sized	TRBV28
TGTGCCAGCAGTTTACGCAAGGCTGAGCAGTTCTTC	CASSLRKAEQFF	TRBJ2-1	NA	12	once	TRBV28
TGCAGTGCTAGAGGGAAGAAGCGGGACTCCTACAATGAGCAGTTCTTC	CSARGKKRDSYNEQFF	TRBJ2-1	TRBD2	16	few	TRBV20-1
TGTGCCAGCAGCCGTACTAGCCTCTACGAGCAGTACTTC	CASSRTSLYEQYF	TRBJ2-7	NA	13	NA	TRBV7-2
TGTGCCAGTAGTTCCACCGACGGTAGATATGGCTACACCTTC	CASSSTDGRYGYTF	TRBJ1-2	NA	14	NA	TRBV19
TGTGCCATCAGTGGCGGGACAGGTACTGGAAACACCATATATTTT	CAISGGTGTGNTIYF	TRBJ1-3	TRBD1	15	medium-sized	TRBV10-3
TGTGCCAGCAGTTCCCACCCCGGACGCCGAATTCTCCTTACCAAAAACATTCAGTACTTC	CASSSHPGRRILLTKNIQYF	TRBJ2-4	NA	20	NA	TRBV27
TGCAGTGCAGCGGGACTCAGCTCCTACAATGAGCAGTTCTTC	CSAAGLSSYNEQFF	TRBJ2-1	TRBD2	14	NA	TRBV20-1
TGTGCCAGCGACGACAGGGATCACGAGCAGTACTTC	CASDDRDHEQYF	TRBJ2-7	TRBD1	12	medium-sized	TRBV27
TGTGCCAGCACCCGGGGGCCTGGCACCGGGGAGCTGTTTTTT	CASTRGPGTGELFF	TRBJ2-2	NA	14	NA	TRBV12-3/TRBV12-4
TGCAGTGCTAGAGGGCGGAGTGGGGTCAGAGATACGCAGTATTTT	CSARGRSGVRDTQYF	TRBJ2-3	NA	15	NA	TRBV20-1
TGTGCCAGCAGCTTAGAAGGAAGCCCTGAAGCTTTCTTT	CASSLEGSPEAFF	TRBJ1-1	NA	13	few	TRBV7-2
TGTGCCAGCAGTGTGACCGGGTCCTACAATGAGCAGTTCTTC	CASSVTGSYNEQFF	TRBJ2-1	NA	14	few	TRBV6-2/TRBV6-3
TGTGCCAGCAGTTTAAGGGGGCCGGGCTACACCTTC	CASSLRGPGYTF	TRBJ1-2	TRBD1	12	NA	TRBV28